This T cell receptor (beta chain) was profiled in a study of spatial heterogeneity in lung cancer. In the study overall: More beta-chain than alpha-chain sequences were consistently detected. Each unique TCR and UMI combination was seen more than ten times on average in raw reads. Broader study findings: Ubiquitous expanded tumor TCRs were observed in blood more at resection than follow-up.

This clonotype came up a few times. Its antigen remains unknown. Stated time point: sample taken at primary tumor resection. TCRs were sequenced from unsorted whole RNA of tumor, nontumor lung or PBMC. Single TCR cDNA molecules each had their own unique molecular identifier. TCRdb reanalysed the 5' RACE reads using MiXCR and keeps one entry per CDR3 protein. The sample includes about 92,000 distinct CDR3 sequences, approximately 12% seen only once; the top ten take roughly 39%. The receptor was derived from a male donor with early-stage non-small cell lung cancer. This specimen was PBMCs, taken at surgery.

The CDR3, as DNA: TGTGCCAGCAGCCAGAATGCAGGCGTTAATTCACCCCTCCACTTT. Amino acid sequence: CASSQNAGVNSPLHF. The chain joins TRBV14 to TRBJ1-6; D unresolved. The CDR3 extends over 15 amino acids. V dropped 3 bases and J dropped 6 bases, with 12 bases sitting between them. Per germline, CDR1 SGHDN and CDR2 FVKESK.